This TCR beta chain was sequenced during a study of blood T cell repertoires in COVID-19 (TCRdb year 2020). Regarding the research as a whole: Collaborator samples came from the United States, Italy and Spain and covered acute and convalescent phases of COVID-19. The material from the prospective study consisted of cDNA or gDNA derived from T cells, B-cell-depleted T cells, or PBMCs. A de-identified subject ID, COVID-19 status, age in years and sex were almost always included in the sample metadata. The dataset comprised deeply sampled blood TCRbeta repertoires from subjects exposed to, actively infected with, or recovered from COVID-19. Samples were obtained from the ongoing ImmuneRACE study (first 160 participants) and from 1,000 to 1,500 subjects provided by 6 global collaborators. The repertoires were released in a freely available public database intended as a resource for research on the immune response to SARS-CoV-2. Where HLA class I and class II types were available, the types were taken from metadata supplied by the sample provider, not from assay-based typing. Broader findings and caveats from the paper: The amount of clinical and demographic metadata varied by source and participant and was provided uncurated.

Collaborating institutions collected whole blood in K2EDTA tubes following their own protocols. For TCRbeta analysis, collaborator samples were shipped as frozen whole blood, as isolated PBMCs, or as DNA extracted from either sample type. Details on this clone: Its recognized antigen is unknown. Per-base qualities were not stored, and no clone one base away is much larger.

The immunoSEQ Assay, a bias-controlled multiplex PCR, was used to amplify TCRbeta CDR3 regions from genomic DNA. Turning to the authors' computational methods: Within the assay, amplification of reference gene primers was used to estimate how many nucleated cells each sample contained. To quantify the absolute abundance of each unique TCRbeta CDR3 rearrangement, sequence reads were collapsed and filtered. For each sample, productive Simpson clonality was calculated as the square root of Simpson's diversity index across productive rearrangements. TCRdb's version of the immuneACCESS table is confined to in-frame rearrangements and falls short of the full clone set. An unresolved V gene accounts for under half of the shortfall where checked; the remainder is of unknown origin. The DNA was the basis for D and trimming; V, J and clone size are from that table. Present in this sample are 150,000 to 200,000 clones, about 87% of which were seen just once. The ten biggest clones cover 20% to 30% of the sample.

Reading from cysteine to phenylalanine, the CDR3 counts 14 amino acids. Only the CDR3 portion is preserved as DNA: 42 bases, with reading frame beginning at the first base. The germline V gene sets CDR1 to SGHRS and CDR2 to YFSETQ. The junction carries 13 bases between V and J, which are trimmed by 2 bases and 8 bases respectively. The chain is assembled from TRBV5-1 and TRBJ2-2, and possibly TRBD1, on 6 matching bases. Material for sequencing was peripheral blood. This clonotype originated in a man aged 55 to 70 with acute or convalescent COVID-19. The CDR3 is CASSFTGPGGELFF. At the DNA level, the sequence is TGCGCCAGCAGCTTTACAGGGCCAGGTGGGGAGCTGTTTTTT.